Following are 22 T cell receptor beta chains from one sample sequenced in a study. TCRdb called the RT-PCR reads again in MiXCR, with one record for every CDR3 protein. The table includes about 700,000 distinct CDR3 sequences, about 14% detected once. The sample comprised memory CD4+ T cells from blood. The receptors stem from a female donor in good health, serving as a healthy control.

Points on this clonotype: At one of its ends the junction is not consistent with the germline gene, which may arise from a read error. The chain combines TRBV20-1 with TRBJ1-6; D gene unclear. Germline values: CDR1 DFQATT, CDR2 SNEGSKA (reference sequence). The CDR3 sequence is 13 residues long. The CDR3 here is CSASGGRDSALHF. CDR3 in DNA: TGCAGTGCTAGTGGTGGGCGGGATTCAGCCCTCCACTTT.

This clonotype was recorded a few times. This chain connects TRBV6-6 to TRBJ2-2, with 7 bases that match TRBD1. Germline CDR1 and CDR2: MNHNY and SVGAGI (reference sequence). The CDR3 loop spans 15 amino acids. V gave up 5 bases and J gave up 4 bases; unmatched junction bases: 7. The DNA for the CDR3 is TGTGCCAGCAGTGTACAGGGGCTCGGCACCGGGGAGCTGTTTTTT. This encodes CASSVQGLGTGELFF.

This clonotype was counted a few times. V usage is TRBV29-1 and J usage is TRBJ1-1; maybe TRBD1 (5 bases). The germline V gene encodes CDR1 SQVTM and CDR2 ANQGSEA. This CDR3 spans 16 amino acids. Trimming took 6 bases from V and 2 from J, leaving 22 bases between them. In DNA, the CDR3 is TGCAGCGTGGCTGGGGGGAGGGGATATGAAAACACTGAAGCTTTCTTT. Its protein product is CSVAGGRGYENTEAFF.

This clonotype was seen many times. The V and J genes are TRBV6-5 and TRBJ1-1; no reliable D call. The CDR3 consists of 13 residues. Trimming left V 6 bases short and J 1 base short, with 9 bases between. Germline V gene data show CDR1 as MNHEY and CDR2 as SVGAGI. CDR3 in amino acids: CASRETQNTEAFF. The CDR3 nucleotides read TGTGCCAGCAGGGAGACCCAGAACACTGAAGCTTTCTTT.

V gene TRBV24-1 combines with J gene TRBJ1-3; D perhaps matches TRBD1 (5 bases). Germline CDR1 is KGHDR and CDR2 is SFDVKD. V shed 8 bases and J shed 0 bases, with 10 bases lying between them. The CDR3 spans 14 residues. CDR3 bases: TGTGCCACCACGCCAGGGATCTCTGGAAACACCATATATTTT. Encoded protein: CATTPGISGNTIYF.

The chain has TRBV24-1 and TRBJ2-2; D unresolved. V was shortened by 8 bases and J by 2 bases, with 8 bases between the two germline ends. The CDR3 has 13 amino acids. CDR1 is KGHDR, CDR2 SFDVKD, per germline. CDR3 protein: CATMEDNTGELFF. The DNA of the CDR3 is TGTGCCACCATGGAAGATAACACCGGGGAGCTGTTTTTT.

This clonotype was observed a few times. The chain has TRBV20-1 and TRBJ1-2; no reliable D call. The CDR3 runs 13 residues. Per germline, CDR1 DFQATT and CDR2 SNEGSKA (reference sequence). The germline V and J ends were trimmed by 3 bases and 7 bases, with 15 bases remaining between them. CDR3 sequence: CSASSEERGGYTF. CDR3 DNA: TGCAGTGCTAGTTCGGAAGAGCGCGGTGGCTACACCTTC.

The chain combines TRBV28 with TRBJ2-7, with TRBD1 matching over 7 bases. Germline-derived CDR1 and CDR2 are MDHEN and SYDVKM. After removal of 10 bases from V and 2 bases from J, the junction contained 14 bases not matched to a gene. CDR3 length: 15 amino acids. CDR3 residues: CATRYPTGVTYEQYF. The CDR3 DNA reads as TGTGCCACCCGATATCCAACAGGGGTCACCTACGAGCAGTACTTC.

This rearrangement joins TRBV9 to TRBJ1-1, with TRBD1 as a possible D gene (6 bases). V lost 1 base, J lost 1 base, and 11 bases lay in between. This CDR3 region has 15 residues. Germline CDR1 and CDR2: SGDLS and YYNGEE. The CDR3 loop reads CASSVTQGKNTEAFF. The CDR3 DNA is TGTGCCAGCAGCGTAACCCAGGGGAAGAACACTGAAGCTTTCTTT.

The chain is built from TRBV5-1 and TRBJ2-3, with D possibly TRBD1 on 5 matching bases. This CDR3 has 15 residues. V was clipped by 2 bases and J by 2 bases, with 12 bases between them. Germline V lookup: CDR1 SGHRS, CDR2 YFSETQ. The CDR3: CASSLGTGYTDTQYF. CDR3 in DNA: TGCGCCAGCAGCTTAGGAACAGGCTACACAGATACGCAGTATTTT.

The chain combines TRBV28 with TRBJ2-7, with D possibly matching TRBD1 (6 bases). With 10 bases removed from V and 3 bases from J, the gap between germline ends came to 10 bases. Germline CDR1 reads MDHEN; CDR2 reads SYDVKM. This CDR3 spans 11 amino acids. The CDR3 coding sequence is TGTGCCACAGGGGCTCGCTACGAGCAGTACTTC. It codes for CATGARYEQYF.

This clonotype was counted many times. The chain uses TRBV20-1 and TRBJ2-7; 7 nucleotides align to TRBD1. V shed 5 bases, J shed 4 bases, and the junction held 8 bases outside the gene matches. This CDR3 contains 13 residues. Germline CDR1 DFQATT, CDR2 SNEGSKA (reference sequence). The CDR3 DNA reads as TGCAGTGCTCAAAAGACAGGGCGGTACGAGCAGTACTTC. Translated, it gives CSAQKTGRYEQYF.

This chain connects TRBV7-8 to TRBJ1-3, with D unclear. Between the trimmed V and J ends, which lost 5 bases and 4 bases, there was a span of 18 bases. The CDR3 extends over 16 amino acids. Germline CDR1 SGHVS, CDR2 FQNEAQ. CDR3 nucleotides: TGTGCCAGCAGCATAACATCTCCGATGGGAGGAAACACCATATATTTT. This sequence encodes CASSITSPMGGNTIYF.

This clonotype appeared a few times. The chain links TRBV12-3 or TRBV12-4 to TRBJ2-4; 10 bases line up with TRBD1. The J segment lost 8 bases and the V segment lost 5 bases, leaving 18 bases of the junction unmatched. The CDR3 length is 18 residues. CDR3 sequence (DNA): TGTGCCAGCAGTCCCGGACAGGGGGTCAGGGGGGGAGCGTACATTCAGTACTTC. This gives the protein CASSPGQGVRGGAYIQYF.

This chain connects TRBV20-1 to TRBJ2-7, with TRBD2 matching 10 bases. This CDR3 comprises 14 residues. In germline, CDR1 is DFQATT, CDR2 SNEGSKA (reference sequence). The ends lost 5 bases at V and 5 bases at J; junction bases unmatched: 9. CDR3 residues: CSAGPLAGVHEQYF. CDR3 coding DNA: TGCAGTGCTGGACCGCTAGCGGGAGTCCACGAGCAGTACTTC.

This clonotype was seen more than once but under ten times. The rearrangement joins TRBV20-1 to TRBJ1-5; D gene ambiguous. Trimming pared 0 bases from V and 13 bases from J, leaving 10 bases between. Germline V gives CDR1 DFQATT, CDR2 SNEGSKA (reference sequence). There are 11 residues in the CDR3. The CDR3 nucleotides are TGCAGTGCTAGAGACGACACCTCTCAGCATTTT. This codes for CSARDDTSQHF.

The chain uses TRBV6-2 or TRBV6-3 and TRBJ2-7; D might be TRBD2 (7 bases). CDR1 is MNHEY, CDR2 SVGEGT, per germline. V lost 6 bases, J lost 4 bases, and 16 bases lay in between. CDR3 length equals 14 residues. CDR3 coding DNA: TGTGCCAGCAGCCCTCCCGGGGGGCCTTACGAGCAGTACTTC. This encodes CASSPPGGPYEQYF.

This clonotype was recorded at least ten times. The V gene is TRBV7-9, the J gene TRBJ2-7, with a possible D match to TRBD1 (7 bases). Trimming took off 3 bases at V and 4 bases at J, with 16 bases between the two ends. The CDR3 contains 15 residues. CDR1 SEHNR and CDR2 FQNEAQ come from the germline V gene (reference sequence). The CDR3, as DNA: TGTGCCAGCAGCTTCGTCCAGGGGGGTTGGTACGAGCAGTACTTC. Its protein is CASSFVQGGWYEQYF.

This clonotype has at least ten counts. This chain connects TRBV7-2 to TRBJ2-5; TRBD2 matches at 7 bases. Germline loops: CDR1 SGHTA, CDR2 FQGNSA. This CDR3 region has 13 residues. Trimming cost V 5 bases and J 5 bases; bases outside gene matches: 5. In nucleotides, the CDR3 is TGTGCCAGCAGCCCCAGCGGGGTGGAGACCCAGTACTTC. This codes for CASSPSGVETQYF.

This clonotype was recorded a few times. The gene calls are TRBV27 and TRBJ1-6; TRBD1 might be the D (6 bases). The germline V gene has CDR1 MNHEY and CDR2 SMNVEV (reference sequence). With 5 bases removed from V and 7 bases from J, the gap between germline ends came to 12 bases. The CDR3 consists of 14 residues. The DNA for the CDR3 is TGTGCCAGCAGTATGGACAGTCTCAATTCACCCCTCCACTTT. Its translation is CASSMDSLNSPLHF.

For the CDR3, the DNA is TGCGCCAGCAGCCTGGTAGGTCTGGGGAGCGCTGAAGCTTTCTTT. Its protein product is CASSLVGLGSAEAFF. This chain joins TRBV5-1 and TRBJ1-1; no clear D. The CDR3 sequence is 15 residues long. Trimming pared 4 bases from V and 6 bases from J, leaving 19 bases between. Per germline, CDR1 SGHRS and CDR2 YFSETQ.

The chain carries TRBV12-3 or TRBV12-4 and TRBJ1-5; weak D call: TRBD1 (6 bases). The CDR3 loop spans 14 amino acids. V lost 2 bases, J lost 6 bases, and 11 bases lay in between. DNA for the CDR3: TGTGCCAGCAGTTTATCAGGGGATGGTCAGCCCCAGCATTTT. Translating gives CASSLSGDGQPQHF.